This T cell receptor beta chain emerged from a study of T-cell memory formation after mild COVID-19. About the research overall: Largely, TCR clusters stayed within a single donor. Study-level findings and limits: SARS-CoV-2 specificity was not confirmed for second-wave clones peaking on day 37. Mainly in CM and EM were contracting CD4+ clones; CD8+ were in EMRA. Some responding clones appeared in pre-infection memory, suggesting cross-reactive memory joined.

TCRdb ran MiXCR on the 5' RACE reads and lists one entry per CDR3 protein. The data hold about 340,000 distinct CDR3 sequences, with around 21% observed a single time. Germline V gives CDR1 LNHNV, CDR2 YYDKDF (reference sequence). The length of the CDR3 is 14 residues. V was pared by 5 bases and J by 3 bases, with 3 bases of the junction left unmatched. Note on this clonotype: The antigen remains unidentified.

This chain links TRBV15 with TRBJ2-1; 8 bases map to TRBD1. This sequence was found in an adult woman who had mild COVID-19 (a few samples of this study predate the infection). Cell type and time point are not known. Sequenced sample: PBMCs or a T cell subset sorted from them (not recorded which). The CDR3 nucleotides read TGTGCCACCAGCGGGGACAGGAACTACAATGAGCAGTTCTTC. Translated, it gives CATSGDRNYNEQFF.